What follows are 32 T cell receptor beta chains derived from one specimen sequenced in a study of blood T cell repertoires in COVID-19. TCRdb's table, derived via immunoSEQ multiplex PCR, lists solely in-frame clones and lacks some. The sample contains roughly 150,000 clones, roughly 83% of which appear only once. Sequencing input: peripheral blood. These receptors came from a woman aged 80 or over with active or convalescent COVID-19.

This chain joins TRBV30 and TRBJ1-2; D gene unclear. Germline V gene lookup returns CDR1 GTSNPN and CDR2 SVGIG (reference sequence). The length of the CDR3 is 10 residues. Trimming shortened V by 1 base and J by 12 bases, and 9 bases separated the two germline ends. The CDR3 bases are TGTGCCTGGAGTGAATCCGCGCACACCTTC. Protein sequence: CAWSESAHTF. Supplemented by reference TRBV30 and TRBJ1-2, the full variable domain reads SQTIHQWPATLVQPVGSPLSLECTVEGTSNPNLYWYRQAAGRGLQLLFYSVGIGQISSEVPQNLSASRPQDRQFILSSKKLLLSDSGFYLCAWSESAHTFGSGTRLTVV.

This rearrangement joins TRBV6-2 or TRBV6-3 to TRBJ2-7; the match to TRBD1 covers 11 bases. Germline V gene data show CDR1 as MNHEY and CDR2 as SVGEGT. CDR3 length: 16 amino acids. V shed 4 bases, J shed 3 bases, and the junction held 8 bases outside the gene matches. The CDR3 region is CASSSPTGTGGYEQYF. The DNA of the CDR3 is TGTGCCAGCAGTTCACCGACCGGGACAGGGGGCTACGAGCAGTACTTC.

This clone was seen only a few times. This rearrangement joins TRBV5-1 to TRBJ1-1; 8 bases fit TRBD1. The CDR3 totals 15 residues. Germline trimming cut 3 bases from V and 1 base from J; bases unmatched to any gene: 5. Per the germline V gene, CDR1 is SGHRS and CDR2 is YFSETQ. CDR3 in DNA: TGCGCCAGCAGCTACACCGGGACAGGGAACACTGAAGCTTTCTTT. The encoded protein is CASSYTGTGNTEAFF.

The chain employs TRBV23-1 and TRBJ2-1, with 8 bases lining up with TRBD1. TRBV23-1 is labeled an ORF, and its function is uncertain. V shed 0 bases and J 8 bases; nucleotides not matched to a gene: 18. The CDR3 sequence is 19 residues long. In nucleotides, the CDR3 is TGCGCCAGCAGTCAATCCCGCCCCCCCATGGACAGGGCGAGAGATGAGCAGTTCTTC. This codes for CASSQSRPPMDRARDEQFF.

V is TRBV9 and J is TRBJ1-2; D call uncertain. Trimming left V 0 bases short and J 1 base short, with 22 bases between. CDR1 and CDR2 from the germline V gene are SGDLS and YYNGEE. The CDR3 sequence is 19 residues long. This CDR3 is CASSVDGLSANKLNYGYTF. The CDR3 nucleotides read TGTGCCAGCAGCGTAGATGGGTTGAGCGCCAACAAGCTTAACTATGGCTACACCTTC. Full variable domain (outside the CDR3, taken from reference TRBV9 and TRBJ1-2): DSGVTQTPKHLITATGQRVTLRCSPRSGDLSVYWYQQSLDQGLQFLIQYYNGEERAKGNILERFSAQQFPDLHSELNLSSLELGDSALYFCASSVDGLSANKLNYGYTFGSGTRLTVV.

There are a few counts of this clone. The chain links TRBV29-1 to TRBJ2-1, with D perhaps matching TRBD2 (6 bases). CDR1 is SQVTM, CDR2 ANQGSEA, per germline. Trimming pared 7 bases from V and 2 bases from J, leaving 15 bases between. The CDR3 contains 14 residues. In DNA, the CDR3 is TGCAGCGGTCGCCGGGACTCGGCCTACAATGAGCAGTTCTTC. Its translation: CSGRRDSAYNEQFF.

This clone was counted only a few times. This sequence joins TRBV14 and TRBJ1-6, with 8 bases identical to TRBD1. Germline V gives CDR1 SGHDN, CDR2 FVKESK. Trimming cost V 5 bases and J 10 bases; bases outside gene matches: 10. The CDR3 has 15 amino acids. The CDR3 protein is CASSTQRTGSSPLHF. DNA of the CDR3: TGTGCCAGCAGCACACAACGGACAGGGAGCTCACCCCTCCACTTT.

V and J are TRBV7-2 and TRBJ1-6; D is undetermined. The CDR3 consists of 16 residues. The V gene's germline CDR1 is SGHTA and CDR2 FQGNSA. Trimming took off 2 bases at V and 2 bases at J, with 10 bases between the two ends. This CDR3 is CASSLTALPYNSPLHF. The CDR3 nucleotides are TGTGCCAGCAGCTTAACAGCATTACCCTATAATTCACCCCTCCACTTT.

The V call is TRBV6-1, the J call TRBJ2-1, with 9 positions matching TRBD2. The junction had 14 bases not matched to a gene; V was cut back by 4 bases and J by 7 bases. The CDR3 is 17 residues long. Germline CDR1 MNHNS, CDR2 SASEGT. The CDR3 protein is CASSALLAGAPGNEQFF. The DNA for the CDR3 is TGTGCCAGCAGTGCACTGTTAGCGGGGGCCCCTGGGAATGAGCAGTTCTTC.

This chain joins TRBV9 and TRBJ1-2; D is possibly TRBD1 (5 bases). The germline V and J ends were trimmed by 0 bases and 3 bases, with 9 bases remaining between them. CDR1 SGDLS and CDR2 YYNGEE come from the germline V gene. This CDR3 spans 14 amino acids. The CDR3 loop is CASSVASRDYGYTF. As DNA, the CDR3 is TGTGCCAGCAGCGTAGCTTCCAGGGACTATGGCTACACCTTC.

This chain connects TRBV30 to TRBJ1-6, with 8 bases matching TRBD1. The CDR3 sequence is 15 residues long. Trimming removed 1 base from V and 8 bases from J; junction bases left unmatched: 7. CDR1 and CDR2 (germline): GTSNPN, SVGIG (reference sequence). The CDR3 reads CAWSDRTGIYSPLHF. Written as DNA, the CDR3 is TGTGCCTGGAGTGACCGGACAGGGATTTATTCACCCCTCCACTTT.

The CDR3: CASQQGTAGNTIYF. The CDR3 DNA reads TGTGCCAGCCAACAGGGTACCGCTGGAAACACCATATATTTT. V gene TRBV28 combines with J gene TRBJ1-3; D might be TRBD1 (6 bases). The germline V gene has CDR1 MDHEN and CDR2 SYDVKM. Trimming stripped 8 bases from V and 2 bases from J, with 13 bases between. This CDR3 contains 14 residues.

Turning to this clone: The junction and the germline gene differ at one end; a read error may be behind it. V usage is TRBV5-1 and J usage is TRBJ1-3, with D uncertain. CDR1 and CDR2 (germline): SGHRS, YFSETQ. The CDR3 contains 15 residues. The CDR3 DNA reads TGCGCCAGCAGCTTGGGAGACCCCCCTGGAGACACCATATATTTT. Protein sequence: CASSLGDPPGDTIYF.

The chain carries TRBV4-1 and TRBJ2-4, with 7 positions matching TRBD1. Germline CDR1 is MGHRA and CDR2 is YSYEKL. The CDR3 contains 17 residues. V trimming: 5 bases; J trimming: 1 base; junction bases outside the gene matches: 11. CDR3 bases: TGCGCCAGCAGCGGACAGGATAGGGAGCGCGCCAAAAACATTCAGTACTTC. This gives the protein CASSGQDRERAKNIQYF.

This clone appeared a single time. DNA for the CDR3: TGTGCCAGCAGCCCCCCCGCAACTAATGAAAAACTGTTTTTT. This encodes CASSPPATNEKLFF. The gene calls are TRBV11-2 and TRBJ1-4; D uncertain. V was clipped by 5 bases and J by 0 bases, with 7 bases between them. The V gene's germline CDR1 is SGHAT and CDR2 FQNNGV. The CDR3 extends over 14 amino acids.

This clone turned up a few times. The chain joins TRBV5-4 to TRBJ2-1, with D maybe TRBD1 (6 bases). The V end lost 1 base, the J end lost 4 bases, and 9 bases lay between the germline ends. Germline assignment: CDR1 SGHNT and CDR2 YYREEE (reference sequence). This CDR3 is built from 14 residues. The CDR3 protein is CASSLTGQYNEQFF. The CDR3, as DNA: TGTGCCAGCAGCTTGACAGGGCAGTACAATGAGCAGTTCTTC.

J is TRBJ2-3 and V is TRBV3-1 (or the pseudogene TRBV3-2); 7 bases agree with TRBD2. V trimming: 0 bases; J trimming: 2 bases; junction bases outside the gene matches: 8. From germline, CDR1 is LGHDT and CDR2 YNNKEL (reference sequence). This CDR3 is 17 amino acids long. CDR3 residues: CASSQDIASGYTDTQYF. For the CDR3, the DNA is TGTGCCAGCAGCCAAGATATCGCTAGCGGATACACAGATACGCAGTATTTT.

V usage is TRBV19 and J usage is TRBJ2-7; 7 positions agree with TRBD1. The germline V gene has CDR1 LNHDA and CDR2 SQIVND (reference sequence). J was trimmed by 3 bases and V by 6 bases; bases with no gene match: 8. The CDR3 length is 14 residues. The CDR3 spells CASRSRDRDYEQYF. In nucleotides, the CDR3 is TGTGCCAGTAGAAGCCGGGACAGAGACTACGAGCAGTACTTC.

CDR3 in amino acids: CASTPRDRDEQYF. CDR3 in DNA: TGTGCCAGTACCCCCCGGGACAGGGATGAGCAGTACTTC. The V gene is TRBV19, the J gene TRBJ2-7; 9 bases align to TRBD1. Germline V lookup: CDR1 LNHDA, CDR2 SQIVND (reference sequence). V lost 7 bases, J lost 7 bases, and 8 bases stayed unmatched. The CDR3 is made up of 13 amino acids.

V and J are TRBV6-2 or TRBV6-3 and TRBJ1-1; the match to TRBD1 covers 8 bases. The J segment lost 8 bases and the V segment lost 2 bases, leaving 4 bases of the junction unmatched. This CDR3 region has 13 residues. CDR1 and CDR2 from the germline V gene are MNHEY and SVGEGT. The DNA for the CDR3 is TGTGCCAGCAGTTACAGTAGACAGGGGGAAGCTTTCTTT. Amino acid sequence: CASSYSRQGEAFF.

This chain links TRBV5-1 with TRBJ1-3; tentative D call: TRBD1 (5 bases). The CDR3 is 13 amino acids. Trimming shortened V by 4 bases and J by 4 bases, and 9 bases separated the two germline ends. Germline-derived CDR1 and CDR2 are SGHRS and YFSETQ. DNA for the CDR3: TGCGCCAGCAGCCCAGGGTCGGGAAACACCATATATTTT. This gives the protein CASSPGSGNTIYF. The full variable domain, with the rest looked up from reference TRBV5-1 and TRBJ1-3, is KAGVTQTPRYLIKTRGQQVTLSCSPISGHRSVSWYQQTPGQGLQFLFEYFSETQRNKGNFPGRFSGRQFSNSRSEMNVSTLELGDSALYLCASSPGSGNTIYFGEGSWLTVV.

The chain has TRBV10-3 and TRBJ2-5, with 8 bases identical to TRBD2. The CDR3 runs 15 residues. Germline assignment: CDR1 ENHRY and CDR2 SYGVKD. V lost 2 bases to trimming and J lost 4 bases; unmatched junction nucleotides: 6. CDR3 coding DNA: TGTGCCATCAGTGAGAAAGGACTAGCTGGAGAGACCCAGTACTTC. This encodes CAISEKGLAGETQYF.

This clone is a singleton in its sample. The rearrangement joins TRBV11-2 to TRBJ2-5; D is uncertain. With 5 bases removed from V and 4 bases from J, the gap between germline ends came to 11 bases. From germline, CDR1 is SGHAT and CDR2 FQNNGV. The CDR3 is 13 amino acids. The CDR3 bases are TGTGCCAGCAGCCGTAGATTCGTAGAGACCCAGTACTTC. Its translation: CASSRRFVETQYF.

J is TRBJ2-7 and V is TRBV27; perhaps TRBD1 as D (7 bases). Germline assignment: CDR1 MNHEY and CDR2 SMNVEV (reference sequence). This CDR3 is built from 14 residues. Trimming stripped 10 bases from V and 0 bases from J, with 16 bases between. The CDR3 loop is CATAAGQSSYEQYF. The DNA for the CDR3 is TGTGCCACCGCGGCGGGACAGAGCTCCTACGAGCAGTACTTC.

The chain links TRBV6-6 to TRBJ1-5; possible D gene TRBD1, 5 bases. The CDR3 runs 15 residues. Trimming cost V 6 bases and J 0 bases, with 12 bases left between them. Germline V gives CDR1 MNHNY, CDR2 SVGAGI (reference sequence). The CDR3 region has the DNA TGTGCCAGCAGGAATGGGGGGGATAGCAATCAGCCCCAGCATTTT. Translating it yields CASRNGGDSNQPQHF.

The V and J genes are TRBV9 and TRBJ1-2, with 7 bases lining up with TRBD1. J gave up 2 bases and V 4 bases, and 8 bases lay outside the gene matches. The CDR3 runs to 15 residues. Germline V CDR1 and CDR2: SGDLS, YYNGEE. CDR3 amino acids: CASSPSMGQNYGYTF. In DNA form, the CDR3 reads TGTGCCAGCAGCCCTTCCATGGGACAGAACTATGGCTACACCTTC.

The rearrangement links TRBV7-6 to TRBJ2-3, with 12 bases that match TRBD2. Germline CDR1 SGHVS, CDR2 FNYEAQ. The junction had 6 bases not matched to a gene; V was cut back by 5 bases and J by 0 bases. This CDR3 spans 17 amino acids. Written as DNA, the CDR3 is TGTGCCAGCAGCGTCACTAGCGGGGGGTCTAGCACAGATACGCAGTATTTT. This codes for CASSVTSGGSSTDTQYF. Combining the CDR3 with reference TRBV7-6 and TRBJ2-3 gives the whole variable domain GAGVSQSPRYKVTKRGQDVALRCDPISGHVSLYWYRQALGQGPEFLTYFNYEAQQDKSGLPNDRFSAERPEGSISTLTIQRTEQRDSAMYRCASSVTSGGSSTDTQYFGPGTRLTVL.

This sequence joins TRBV12-2 and TRBJ1-1; the D call of TRBD1 is as the table states it, not checked on the DNA. TRBV12-2 is given as a pseudogene. The CDR3 is made up of 15 amino acids. The CDR3 loop reads CASRILTEVAKEAFF. In DNA form, the CDR3 reads TGTGCAAGTCGCATATTGACAGAAGTCGCAAAGGAAGCTTTCTTT.

The rearrangement uses TRBV5-1 and TRBJ1-1; D possibly corresponds to TRBD1 (6 bases). The CDR3 has 14 residues. Germline lookup yields CDR1 SGHRS and CDR2 YFSETQ. V was clipped by 0 bases and J by 5 bases, with 11 bases between them. In DNA form, the CDR3 reads TGCGCCAGCAGCTTGGAAATCAGGGGTACTGAAGCTTTCTTT. This gives the protein CASSLEIRGTEAFF.

The chain employs TRBV5-1 and TRBJ2-7, with 10 bases that match TRBD1. The ends lost 1 base at V and 5 bases at J; junction bases unmatched: 6. Germline V gene lookup returns CDR1 SGHRS and CDR2 YFSETQ. The CDR3 loop spans 15 amino acids. DNA for the CDR3: TGCGCCAGCAGCTTGCGAGGGACAGGGGACCACGAGCAGTACTTC. This encodes CASSLRGTGDHEQYF.

As regards this clone: One end of the junction fails to match germline, which may point to a read error. The chain has TRBV9 and TRBJ1-1, with 8 bases that match TRBD1. This CDR3 is 16 amino acids long. Germline loops: CDR1 SGDLS, CDR2 YYNGEE. The CDR3 protein is CASSVDDRGGSTKAFF. The CDR3 DNA reads as TGTGCCAGCAGCGTAGACGACAGGGGAGGGTCCACTAAAGCTTTCTTT. The entire variable domain, with the rest obtained from reference TRBV9 and TRBJ1-1, is as follows: DSGVTQTPKHLITATGQRVTLRCSPRSGDLSVYWYQQSLDQGLQFLIQYYNGEERAKGNILERFSAQQFPDLHSELNLSSLELGDSALYFCASSVDDRGGSTKAFFGQGTRLTVV.

This clone has only a few counts. V gene TRBV18 combines with J gene TRBJ1-1; D is perhaps TRBD1 (6 bases). This CDR3 spans 13 amino acids. V lost 6 bases and J lost 1, with 9 bases in between. Germline CDR1 and CDR2: KGHSH and LQKENI. Here the CDR3 reads CASSVGQNTEAFF. The CDR3 nucleotides are TGTGCCAGCTCTGTGGGACAGAACACTGAAGCTTTCTTT. Full variable domain (missing parts from reference TRBV18 and TRBJ1-1): NAGVMQNPRHLVRRRGQEARLRCSPMKGHSHVYWYRQLPEEGLKFMVYLQKENIIDESGMPKERFSAEFPKEGPSILRIQQVVRGDSAAYFCASSVGQNTEAFFGQGTRLTVV.